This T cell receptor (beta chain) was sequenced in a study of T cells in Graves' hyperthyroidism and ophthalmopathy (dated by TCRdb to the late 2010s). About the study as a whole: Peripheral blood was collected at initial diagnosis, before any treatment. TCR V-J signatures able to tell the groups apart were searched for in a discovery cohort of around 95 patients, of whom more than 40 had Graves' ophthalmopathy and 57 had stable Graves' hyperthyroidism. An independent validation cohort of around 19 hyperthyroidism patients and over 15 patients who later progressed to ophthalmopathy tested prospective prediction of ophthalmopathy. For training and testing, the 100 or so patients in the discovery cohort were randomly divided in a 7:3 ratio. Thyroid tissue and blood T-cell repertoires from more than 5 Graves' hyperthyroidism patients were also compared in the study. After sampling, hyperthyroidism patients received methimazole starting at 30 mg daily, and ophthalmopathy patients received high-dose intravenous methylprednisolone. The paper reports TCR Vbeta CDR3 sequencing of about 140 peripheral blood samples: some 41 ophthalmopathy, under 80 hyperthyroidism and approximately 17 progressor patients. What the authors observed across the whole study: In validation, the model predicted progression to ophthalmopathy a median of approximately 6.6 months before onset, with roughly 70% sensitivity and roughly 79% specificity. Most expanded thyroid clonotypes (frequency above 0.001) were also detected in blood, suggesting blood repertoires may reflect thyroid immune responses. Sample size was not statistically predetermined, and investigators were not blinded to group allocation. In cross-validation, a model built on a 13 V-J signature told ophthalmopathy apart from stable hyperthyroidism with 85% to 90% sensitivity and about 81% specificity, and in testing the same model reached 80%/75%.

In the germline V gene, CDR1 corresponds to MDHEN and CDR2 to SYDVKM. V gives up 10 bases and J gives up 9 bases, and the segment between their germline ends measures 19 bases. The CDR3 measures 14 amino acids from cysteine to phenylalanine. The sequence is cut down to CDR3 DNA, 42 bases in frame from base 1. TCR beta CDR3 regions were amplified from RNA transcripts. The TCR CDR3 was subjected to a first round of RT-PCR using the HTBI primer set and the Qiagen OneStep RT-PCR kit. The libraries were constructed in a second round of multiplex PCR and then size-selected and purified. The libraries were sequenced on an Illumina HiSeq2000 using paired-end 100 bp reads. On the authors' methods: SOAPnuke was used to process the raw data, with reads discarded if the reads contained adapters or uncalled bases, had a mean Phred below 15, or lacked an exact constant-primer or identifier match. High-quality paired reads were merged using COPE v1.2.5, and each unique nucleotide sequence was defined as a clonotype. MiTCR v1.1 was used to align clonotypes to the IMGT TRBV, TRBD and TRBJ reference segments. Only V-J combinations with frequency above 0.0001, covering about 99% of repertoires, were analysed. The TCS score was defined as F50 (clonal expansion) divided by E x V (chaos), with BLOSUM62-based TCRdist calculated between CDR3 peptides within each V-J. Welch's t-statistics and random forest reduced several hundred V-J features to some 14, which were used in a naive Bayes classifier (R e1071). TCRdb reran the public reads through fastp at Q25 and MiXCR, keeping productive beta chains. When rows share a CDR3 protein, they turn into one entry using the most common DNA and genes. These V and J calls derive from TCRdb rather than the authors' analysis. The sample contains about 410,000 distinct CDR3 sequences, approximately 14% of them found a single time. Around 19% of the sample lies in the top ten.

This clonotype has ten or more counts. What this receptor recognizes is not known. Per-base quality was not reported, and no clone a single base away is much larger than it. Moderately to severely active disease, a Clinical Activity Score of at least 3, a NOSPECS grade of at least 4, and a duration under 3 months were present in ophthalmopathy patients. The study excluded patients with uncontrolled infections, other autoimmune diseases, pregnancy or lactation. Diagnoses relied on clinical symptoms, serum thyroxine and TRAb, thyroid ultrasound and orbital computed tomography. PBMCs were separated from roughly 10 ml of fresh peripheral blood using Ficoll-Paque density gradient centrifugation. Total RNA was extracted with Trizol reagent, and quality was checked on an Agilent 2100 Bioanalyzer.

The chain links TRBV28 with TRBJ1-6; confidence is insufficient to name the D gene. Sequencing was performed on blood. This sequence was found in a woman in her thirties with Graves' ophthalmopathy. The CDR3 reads CATDTEGGGSPLHF. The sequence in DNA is TGTGCCACCGACACGGAGGGAGGTGGTTCACCCCTCCACTTT.